Shown below are 7 T cell receptor beta chains from a single sample sequenced in a study of T cells in Graves' hyperthyroidism and ophthalmopathy. Amplified TCR beta CDR3 regions derived from RNA transcripts. HTBI primers were the set used in a first-round RT-PCR of the TCR CDR3. TCRdb re-called the multiplex PCR reads with MiXCR, one entry per CDR3 protein. The sample has 550,000 to 800,000 distinct CDR3 sequences; 17% are singletons. Sequencing was carried out using blood. These receptors originate from a man aged 45 to 65 with Graves' hyperthyroidism.

The chain combines TRBV7-2 with TRBJ1-5, with TRBD1 matching over 9 bases. J gave up 8 bases and V 1 base, and 6 bases lay outside the gene matches. This CDR3 has 15 residues. The germline V gene encodes CDR1 SGHTA and CDR2 FQGNSA. CDR3 DNA: TGTGCCAGCAGCTTAGTTCCGGACAGGGGTAAGCCCCAGCATTTT. The encoded protein is CASSLVPDRGKPQHF.

A remark on this clonotype: Given a much more abundant clone one base away, this may be a read error. The chain uses TRBV2 and TRBJ1-5; 7 positions agree with TRBD1. With 5 bases clipped from V and 5 bases from J, the junction kept 12 bases outside the gene matches. Germline lookup yields CDR1 SNHLY and CDR2 FYNNEI. The CDR3 extends over 16 amino acids. CDR3 in amino acids: CASSIGQVASDQPQHF. The CDR3 DNA is TGTGCCAGCAGTATCGGACAGGTGGCGAGCGATCAGCCCCAGCATTTT.

This clonotype has only a few counts. The chain employs TRBV3-1 and TRBJ1-2; TRBD1 matches at 8 bases. J lost 1 base, V lost 5 bases, and 3 bases had no gene match. The CDR3 spans 14 residues. CDR1 LGHDT and CDR2 YNNKEL come from the germline V gene (reference sequence). The CDR3 coding sequence is TGTGCCAGCAGCAGGACAGGGTTTAACTATGGCTACACCTTC. Residues: CASSRTGFNYGYTF.

This clonotype turned up a few times. The V call is TRBV19, the J call TRBJ1-5; D unclear. V was shortened by 1 base and J by 11 bases, with 18 bases between the two germline ends. There are 15 residues in the CDR3. Germline values: CDR1 LNHDA, CDR2 SQIVND (reference sequence). CDR3: CASSIGQEAQWAQHF. The CDR3, as DNA: TGTGCCAGTAGTATAGGGCAGGAGGCCCAATGGGCCCAGCATTTT. Complete variable domain (other parts from reference TRBV19 and TRBJ1-5): DGGITQSPKYLFRKEGQNVTLSCEQNLNHDAMYWYRQDPGQGLRLIYYSQIVNDFQKGDIAEGYSVSREKKESFPLTVTSAQKNPTAFYLCASSIGQEAQWAQHFGDGTRLSIL.

This clonotype was counted only a few times. This rearrangement joins TRBV28 to TRBJ1-6; D gene ambiguous. This CDR3 region has 13 residues. CDR1 is MDHEN and CDR2 is SYDVKM in the germline V gene. V was shortened by 9 bases and J by 4 bases, with 10 bases between the two germline ends. The CDR3: CASRVGYNSPLHF. As DNA, the CDR3 is TGTGCCAGTCGCGTGGGATATAATTCACCCCTCCACTTT.

In its sample, this clonotype was seen a few times. The chain couples TRBV19 to TRBJ2-3, with 15 bases identical to TRBD2. This CDR3 has 18 amino acids. J was trimmed by 3 bases and V by 5 bases; bases with no gene match: 9. CDR1 and CDR2 (germline): LNHDA, SQIVND (reference sequence). The CDR3 DNA reads TGTGCCAGTAGTCGGTCCGGACTAGCGGGAGGGCCAACAGATACGCAGTATTTT. This gives the protein CASSRSGLAGGPTDTQYF.

For the CDR3, the DNA is TGTGCCAGTAGTAAGGGTTGGGGCAATCAGCCCCAGCATTTT. It specifies CASSKGWGNQPQHF. The chain uses TRBV19 and TRBJ1-5, with unresolved D. This CDR3 region has 14 residues. The V and J ends lost 4 bases and 2 bases respectively, with 9 bases between them. In germline, CDR1 is LNHDA, CDR2 SQIVND (reference sequence). Full variable domain (remainder filled in from reference TRBV19 and TRBJ1-5): DGGITQSPKYLFRKEGQNVTLSCEQNLNHDAMYWYRQDPGQGLRLIYYSQIVNDFQKGDIAEGYSVSREKKESFPLTVTSAQKNPTAFYLCASSKGWGNQPQHFGDGTRLSIL.